One and the same sample provided the 29 T cell receptor beta chains below, sequenced in a study of cytomegalovirus exposure and HLA in healthy donors. Primers included in the PCR were 60 Vbeta and 13 Jbeta primers. Measured with immunoSEQ multiplex PCR; TCRdb has only the in-frame clones, and not every one. The sample has under 300,000 clones; about 80% are singletons. Sequencing input: PBMCs. All receptors derive from a woman aged 60-70 years in good health and CMV-seropositive.

CDR3 coding DNA: TGTGCCTGGACAGGGGGCTACCGGACTGAAGCTTTCTTT. Protein: CAWTGGYRTEAFF. This chain joins TRBV30 and TRBJ1-1, with 8 bases identical to TRBD1. CDR1 GTSNPN and CDR2 SVGIG come from the germline V gene (reference sequence). The CDR3 runs to 13 residues. Trimming took 4 bases from V and 5 from J; bases not matched to a gene: 6.

V gene TRBV7-9 combines with J gene TRBJ1-1; 9 bases are shared with TRBD1. Germline CDR1 reads SEHNR; CDR2 reads FQNEAQ (reference sequence). The CDR3 sequence is 14 residues long. J was trimmed by 5 bases and V by 5 bases; bases with no gene match: 6. This CDR3 is CASSAQGAWTEAFF. The DNA of the CDR3 is TGTGCCAGCAGCGCACAGGGGGCTTGGACTGAAGCTTTCTTT.

CDR3 region: CASSSGQGWFSGANVLTF. The CDR3 DNA follows: TGTGCCAGCTCGTCGGGACAGGGGTGGTTCTCTGGGGCCAACGTCCTGACTTTC. This chain uses TRBV19 with TRBJ2-6; 10 bases fit TRBD1. Germline assignment: CDR1 LNHDA and CDR2 SQIVND (reference sequence). The CDR3 is 18 residues long. V shed 9 bases, J shed 0 bases, and the junction held 11 bases outside the gene matches.

This chain uses TRBV5-4 with TRBJ2-2; 13 bases map to TRBD2. This CDR3 is 17 amino acids long. After removal of 3 bases from V and 0 bases from J, the junction contained 2 bases not matched to a gene. Germline assignment: CDR1 SGHNT and CDR2 YYREEE (reference sequence). The CDR3 coding sequence is TGTGCCAGCAGCTCTGGACTAGCGGGAGCGAACACCGGGGAGCTGTTTTTT. Protein: CASSSGLAGANTGELFF.

This sequence joins TRBV7-9 and TRBJ1-4; TRBD1 matches 7 bases. Trimming removed 4 bases from V and 8 bases from J; junction bases left unmatched: 7. CDR1 and CDR2 from the germline V gene are SEHNR and FQNEAQ (reference sequence). The CDR3 extends over 14 amino acids. The CDR3 protein is CASSYWTGEEKLFF. The CDR3 nucleotides read TGTGCCAGCAGCTACTGGACAGGAGAGGAAAAACTGTTTTTT.

The CDR3 region has the DNA TGCGCCAGCAGTGAGTTTAGGACTAGCGGGAGGAGGCAAGAGACCCAGTACTTC. Translating gives CASSEFRTSGRRQETQYF. The V and J genes are TRBV10-2 and TRBJ2-5; 14 bases align to TRBD2. CDR1 is WSHSY, CDR2 SAAADI, per germline. V was clipped by 1 base and J by 2 bases; unmatched bases: 6. CDR3 size: 18 residues.

This chain uses TRBV5-4 with TRBJ2-7, with 8 bases fitting TRBD2. With 0 bases clipped from V and 3 bases from J, the junction kept 2 bases outside the gene matches. Germline CDR1 is SGHNT and CDR2 is YYREEE (reference sequence). The CDR3 runs 14 residues. CDR3 protein: CASSLAAGGYEQYF. For the CDR3, the DNA is TGTGCCAGCAGCTTGGCGGCGGGAGGCTACGAGCAGTACTTC.

The chain recombines TRBV7-2 with TRBJ2-1, with 10 bases fitting TRBD2. Germline V gene data show CDR1 as SGHTA and CDR2 as FQGNSA. This CDR3 spans 16 amino acids. V was pared by 3 bases and J by 5 bases, with 7 bases of the junction left unmatched. CDR3 in amino acids: CASSFKTSGWDNEQFF. CDR3 in DNA: TGTGCCAGCAGCTTTAAGACTAGCGGGTGGGACAATGAGCAGTTCTTC.

As to this clone: This sample also contains other DNA sequences that code for the same CDR3. The V and J genes are TRBV27 and TRBJ1-5; a weak D match, TRBD1 (5 bases). V lost 3 bases, J lost 4 bases, and 7 bases lay in between. CDR1 MNHEY and CDR2 SMNVEV come from the germline V gene (reference sequence). This CDR3 region has 13 residues. CDR3: CASSFQGNQPQHF. The CDR3 DNA is TGTGCCAGCAGTTTCCAGGGAAATCAGCCCCAGCATTTT.

The chain links TRBV7-9 to TRBJ2-2; TRBD2 might be the D (5 bases). This CDR3 is 16 amino acids long. Germline CDR1 SEHNR, CDR2 FQNEAQ (reference sequence). The V end was cut by 5 bases, the J end by 2 bases, with 15 bases between. The CDR3 loop reads CASSPPRGLNTGELFF. The DNA for the CDR3 is TGTGCCAGCAGCCCGCCTCGCGGGCTAAACACCGGGGAGCTGTTTTTT.

The chain uses TRBV10-2 and TRBJ1-2; TRBD1 might be the D (5 bases). From germline, CDR1 is WSHSY and CDR2 SAAADI. The CDR3 runs 13 residues. V dropped 8 bases and J dropped 5 bases, with 15 bases sitting between them. The CDR3 sequence is CASGSGGWYGYTF. In DNA, the CDR3 is TGCGCCAGCGGTTCGGGGGGTTGGTATGGCTACACCTTC.

V gene TRBV5-1 combines with J gene TRBJ2-2, with D possibly TRBD2 on 6 matching bases. The CDR3 contains 15 residues. From germline, CDR1 is SGHRS and CDR2 YFSETQ. V was shortened by 0 bases and J by 7 bases, with 13 bases between the two germline ends. The CDR3 nucleotides read TGCGCCAGCAGCTTGGAGCGGGTAACAGGCGGGGAGCTGTTTTTT. The encoded protein is CASSLERVTGGELFF.

A few counts support this clone. The chain recombines TRBV5-1 with TRBJ1-1; 9 nucleotides line up with TRBD1. The J segment lost 5 bases and the V segment lost 2 bases, leaving 7 bases of the junction unmatched. The CDR3 is made up of 15 amino acids. CDR1 SGHRS and CDR2 YFSETQ come from the germline V gene. The CDR3 region has the DNA TGCGCCAGCAGCTTCGGGACAGGGTATTTTACTGAAGCTTTCTTT. Translation: CASSFGTGYFTEAFF.

The V gene is TRBV10-3, the J gene TRBJ2-3; D may be TRBD1 (6 bases). CDR3 length: 16 residues. Trimming stripped 6 bases from V and 1 base from J, with 17 bases between. Germline V gives CDR1 ENHRY, CDR2 SYGVKD. The CDR3 region is CAISPTGPTGTDTQYF. The CDR3 nucleotides are TGTGCCATCAGCCCAACAGGGCCCACCGGCACAGATACGCAGTATTTT.

The table lists this clone with a few counts. CDR3 DNA sequence: TGTGCCATTGATAACGGGAGGTCCACAGATACGCAGTATTTT. Translated, it gives CAIDNGRSTDTQYF. The chain carries TRBV10-3 and TRBJ2-3; 7 bases match TRBD2. The CDR3 consists of 14 residues. The trim removed 9 bases at V and 2 bases at J, leaving 8 bases unmatched. In germline, CDR1 is ENHRY, CDR2 SYGVKD.

The CDR3 spells CASSASIRNTEAFF. The CDR3 bases are TGTGCCAGCAGCGCTTCCATCAGGAACACTGAAGCTTTCTTT. J is TRBJ1-1 and V is TRBV9; D unclear. CDR3 length: 14 amino acids. The germline V gene has CDR1 SGDLS and CDR2 YYNGEE. Deletions cut 3 bases from V and 1 base from J, with 10 bases between. Combining the CDR3 with reference TRBV9 and TRBJ1-1 gives the whole variable domain DSGVTQTPKHLITATGQRVTLRCSPRSGDLSVYWYQQSLDQGLQFLIQYYNGEERAKGNILERFSAQQFPDLHSELNLSSLELGDSALYFCASSASIRNTEAFFGQGTRLTVV.

This chain joins TRBV5-1 and TRBJ2-3; D is ambiguous. CDR1 and CDR2 from the germline V gene are SGHRS and YFSETQ. The V gene lost 1 base and the J gene lost 3 bases, with 9 bases spanning the gap. This CDR3 is 14 amino acids long. CDR3 sequence (DNA): TGCGCCAGCAGCTTGTCAAGAGAAACAGATACGCAGTATTTT. Its protein product is CASSLSRETDTQYF.

The rearrangement uses TRBV12-5 and TRBJ2-1; D uncertain. The CDR3 spans 15 residues. Germline values: CDR1 LGHNT, CDR2 FRNRAP. The V and J ends lost 3 bases and 2 bases respectively, with 11 bases between them. The CDR3 nucleotides are TGTGCTAGTGGTTTTGAGCAGGTAGCCTACAATGAGCAGTTCTTC. Translation: CASGFEQVAYNEQFF.

A single count supports this clone. The chain is built from TRBV7-9 and TRBJ2-3, with D perhaps TRBD2 (6 bases). Germline V gene sequence: CDR1 SEHNR, CDR2 FQNEAQ (reference sequence). V shed 0 bases and J shed 0 bases, with 10 bases lying between them. This CDR3 region has 16 residues. CDR3 residues: CASSLAAGTSTDTQYF. For the CDR3, the DNA is TGTGCCAGCAGCTTAGCGGCGGGGACTAGCACAGATACGCAGTATTTT.

The gene calls are TRBV11-3 and TRBJ2-1; 9 bases line up with TRBD1. There are 17 residues in the CDR3. Germline lookup yields CDR1 SGHNT and CDR2 YENEEA. The trim removed 5 bases at V and 4 bases at J, leaving 12 bases unmatched. The CDR3 nucleotides are TGTGCCAGCAGCCCTCGTACCGGGACAGGGACATACAATGAGCAGTTCTTC. This sequence encodes CASSPRTGTGTYNEQFF.

This clone was observed once. V and J are TRBV15 and TRBJ2-7, with D perhaps matching TRBD1 (5 bases). Trimming removed 1 base at V and 7 bases at J, with 14 bases between. This CDR3 contains 14 residues. Germline V lookup: CDR1 LNHNV, CDR2 YYDKDF (reference sequence). CDR3 nucleotide sequence: TGTGCCACCAGCAGAGCGCCCCAGGGCCGGGAGCAGTACTTC. Its protein product is CATSRAPQGREQYF.

This CDR3 reads CASSATGSNTGELFF. The CDR3 nucleotides read TGTGCCAGCAGTGCGACAGGCTCGAACACCGGGGAGCTGTTTTTT. The V call is TRBV6-1, the J call TRBJ2-2; a possible D gene is TRBD1 (6 bases). The V gene's germline CDR1 is MNHNS and CDR2 SASEGT. This CDR3 has 15 residues. The V end lost 4 bases, the J end lost 0 bases, and 9 bases lay between the germline ends.

The chain combines TRBV6-5 with TRBJ2-7, with 9 positions matching TRBD2. The trim removed 6 bases at V and 7 bases at J, leaving 13 bases unmatched. There are 15 residues in the CDR3. Germline assignment: CDR1 MNHEY and CDR2 SVGAGI. The CDR3, as DNA: TGTGCCAGCAGAGGTACGGCGGGAGGGCCGAGGGAGCAGTACTTC. Residues: CASRGTAGGPREQYF.

This clone was found a few times. CDR3: CASSLGPEDEQYF. CDR3 in DNA: TGTGCCAGCAGCCTCGGCCCCGAGGACGAGCAGTACTTC. The chain joins TRBV9 to TRBJ2-7, with D unresolved. Per germline, CDR1 SGDLS and CDR2 YYNGEE. The CDR3 is 13 residues long. The V end was cut by 4 bases, the J end by 5 bases, with 13 bases between.

This chain uses TRBV19 with TRBJ1-5, with a tentative D call TRBD1 (5 bases). Germline CDR1 reads LNHDA; CDR2 reads SQIVND (reference sequence). The CDR3 sequence is 14 residues long. V dropped 1 base and J dropped 7 bases, with 11 bases sitting between them. CDR3 sequence (DNA): TGTGCCAGTAGTATAGGGCAGGGATACCAGCCCCAGCATTTT. Its translation: CASSIGQGYQPQHF.

This clone showed up just once. The rearrangement uses TRBV27 and TRBJ1-2; D perhaps matches TRBD1 (6 bases). The CDR3 totals 13 residues. Germline CDR1 and CDR2: MNHEY and SMNVEV (reference sequence). Trimming pared 3 bases from V and 3 bases from J, leaving 8 bases between. CDR3: CASSFAGDYGYTF. Here the CDR3 DNA reads TGTGCCAGCAGTTTCGCAGGGGACTATGGCTACACCTTC.

This CDR3 is CASTSTGLYNDEQFF. The CDR3 region has the DNA TGTGCCAGTACTTCGACAGGGTTATACAATGATGAGCAGTTCTTC. The genes are TRBV19 and TRBJ2-1; TRBD1 agrees at 7 bases. This CDR3 has 15 residues. Germline values: CDR1 LNHDA, CDR2 SQIVND (reference sequence). With 7 bases clipped from V and 8 bases from J, the junction kept 14 bases outside the gene matches.

This chain uses TRBV7-3 with TRBJ1-2, with D tentatively TRBD1 (5 bases). This CDR3 is 14 amino acids long. From germline, CDR1 is SGHTA and CDR2 FQGTGA. Between the trimmed V and J ends, which lost 2 bases and 7 bases, there was a span of 14 bases. Here the CDR3 reads CASSLVEGLGGYTF. The CDR3, as DNA: TGTGCCAGCAGCTTAGTGGAGGGGCTTGGTGGCTACACCTTC.

V is TRBV7-9 and J is TRBJ1-2; the D is unclear. V lost 5 bases, J lost 2 bases, and 9 bases lay in between. The CDR3 is made up of 13 amino acids. The germline V gene has CDR1 SEHNR and CDR2 FQNEAQ (reference sequence). CDR3 nucleotide sequence: TGTGCCAGCAGCCGCGACATAAACTATGGCTACACCTTC. It encodes CASSRDINYGYTF.